The 24 T cell receptor beta chains presented below share a single source sample, sequenced in a study of post-analysis software for immune sequencing data. For these receptors, no antigen is known. Whole-study findings and limits: In patients, roughly five TRBV segments were more frequent than in controls, with TRBV5-6, TRBV5-1 and TRBV20-1 among them.

Unique molecular identifiers were present in the TCR beta cDNA libraries. MiXCR, run by TCRdb on the PCR reads, gives a single entry per CDR3 protein. The sample comprises approximately 690,000 distinct CDR3 sequences, 59% of which are singletons, and approximately 10% rests with the top ten. The sample taken for sequencing was blood. These receptors were collected from a girl aged 2 to 9 with multiple sclerosis.

The V call is TRBV6-5, the J call TRBJ2-1; 9 positions agree with TRBD1. J gave up 9 bases and V 4 bases, and 7 bases lay outside the gene matches. The CDR3 is 14 residues long. The germline CDR1 and CDR2 sequences are MNHEY and SVGAGI. The CDR3 nucleotides read TGTGCCAGCAGTTTCCGACAGGGGGTCAGTGAGCAGTTCTTC. Its translation: CASSFRQGVSEQFF.

Worth noting for this clonotype: This may come from a read error, since a much larger clone is one base off. This sequence joins TRBV7-9 and TRBJ1-2; possible D gene TRBD1, 6 bases. This CDR3 contains 15 residues. Germline V gene sequence: CDR1 SEHNR, CDR2 FQNEAQ (reference sequence). CDR3 sequence reads: CASSASSGQSYGYIF. CDR3 bases: TGTGCCAGCAGCGCATCATCCGGACAGTCTTATGGCTACATCTTC.

Regarding this clonotype: The junction shows a germline mismatch at one end, possibly a read error. The chain combines TRBV7-2 with TRBJ1-6; no reliable D call. Germline CDR1 is SGHTA and CDR2 is FQGNSA. The CDR3 length is 17 residues. The CDR3 protein is CASILERDRLYNSPLHF. In nucleotides, the CDR3 is TGTGCCAGCATCTTAGAAAGGGATCGACTCTATAATTCACCCCTCCACTTT.

The chain recombines TRBV7-9 with TRBJ2-2, with a tentative D call TRBD2 (5 bases). The V gene lost 5 bases and the J gene lost 9 bases, with 13 bases spanning the gap. CDR1 and CDR2 from the germline V gene are SEHNR and FQNEAQ (reference sequence). CDR3 length equals 13 residues. The CDR3 coding sequence is TGTGCCAGCAGCCCCAGAGGGTTCCGGGAGCTGTTTTTT. This encodes CASSPRGFRELFF.

The chain employs TRBV29-1 and TRBJ2-3; 8 positions agree with TRBD2. V was clipped by 1 base and J by 3 bases; unmatched bases: 9. This CDR3 has 16 residues. Germline loops: CDR1 SQVTM, CDR2 ANQGSEA. Here the CDR3 DNA reads TGCAGCGTTGAAGGGAGGCTAGCGGGTTATACAGATACGCAGTATTTT. Its translation: CSVEGRLAGYTDTQYF.

The table lists this clonotype with a few counts. This chain joins TRBV20-1 and TRBJ2-7, with D maybe TRBD2 (6 bases). This CDR3 spans 13 amino acids. The ends were cut back, 3 bases at V and 3 bases at J, with 12 bases in the middle. Germline CDR1 and CDR2: DFQATT and SNEGSKA (reference sequence). Written as DNA, the CDR3 is TGCAGTGCTAGCTACCGGGAGTTCTACGAGCAGTACTTC. It is translated as CSASYREFYEQYF.

The V and J genes are TRBV6-5 and TRBJ2-5; the match to TRBD2 covers 11 bases. Germline V gene sequence: CDR1 MNHEY, CDR2 SVGAGI. The junction had 5 bases not matched to a gene; V was cut back by 5 bases and J by 3 bases. The CDR3 runs 15 residues. In DNA, the CDR3 is TGTGCCAGCAGTACAGGGGGACTAGCGGAAGAGACCCAGTACTTC. Its translation is CASSTGGLAEETQYF.

The chain is built from TRBV6-6 and TRBJ2-7; TRBD2 matches 9 bases. Unmatched junction bases numbered 5, after V lost 6 bases and J lost 2 bases. The length of the CDR3 is 14 residues. Germline loops: CDR1 MNHNY, CDR2 SVGAGI (reference sequence). In DNA form, the CDR3 reads TGTGCCAGCAGCAGTAGCGGGAGCCCCTACGAGCAGTACTTC. This gives the protein CASSSSGSPYEQYF.

The chain uses TRBV12-3 or TRBV12-4 and TRBJ2-1, with 7 bases fitting TRBD2. J lost 6 bases, V lost 7 bases, and 12 bases had no gene match. The CDR3 is 15 amino acids. CDR3 residues: CASTSRSGRGNEQFF. CDR3 nucleotide sequence: TGTGCCAGCACATCCCGTTCAGGGAGGGGCAATGAGCAGTTCTTC.

This chain uses TRBV7-6 with TRBJ2-7; D is uncertain. V dropped 0 bases and J dropped 11 bases, with 14 bases sitting between them. Germline CDR1 and CDR2: SGHVS and FNYEAQ. This CDR3 is built from 13 residues. CDR3: CASSLAGSHPEYF. CDR3 coding DNA: TGTGCCAGCAGCTTAGCGGGCAGCCACCCCGAGTACTTC.

V usage is TRBV5-6 and J usage is TRBJ2-1; 7 bases are shared with TRBD2. CDR1 is SGHDT and CDR2 is YYEEEE in the germline V gene. The J segment lost 2 bases and the V segment lost 2 bases, leaving 19 bases of the junction unmatched. The CDR3 length is 20 residues. The CDR3 loop is CASSLGPNRGGRSPYNEQFF. CDR3 sequence (DNA): TGTGCCAGCAGCTTAGGGCCGAACCGTGGCGGGAGATCCCCCTACAATGAGCAGTTCTTC. The whole variable domain, filled in from reference TRBV5-6 and TRBJ2-1, reads DAGVTQSPTHLIKTRGQQVTLRCSPKSGHDTVSWYQQALGQGPQFIFQYYEEEERQRGNFPDRFSGHQFPNYSSELNVNALLLGDSALYLCASSLGPNRGGRSPYNEQFFGPGTRLTVL.

This chain connects TRBV20-1 to TRBJ2-3, with 8 nucleotides matching TRBD1. Germline V CDR1 and CDR2: DFQATT, SNEGSKA (reference sequence). This CDR3 is built from 14 residues. Unmatched junction bases numbered 3, after V lost 2 bases and J lost 2 bases. CDR3 loop: CSARSRGHTDTQYF. The CDR3 coding sequence is TGCAGTGCTAGATCCAGGGGGCACACAGATACGCAGTATTTT.

The V and J genes are TRBV12-3 or TRBV12-4 and TRBJ2-1; 8 positions agree with TRBD1. CDR3 length: 19 amino acids. J was trimmed by 5 bases and V by 5 bases; bases with no gene match: 20. CDR3 in amino acids: CASSPRTGWSPISNNEQFF. For the CDR3, the DNA is TGTGCCAGCAGTCCCCGGACAGGGTGGTCACCAATATCTAACAATGAGCAGTTCTTC.

This chain connects TRBV29-1 to TRBJ1-1, with 9 bases fitting TRBD1. CDR1 and CDR2 from the germline V gene are SQVTM and ANQGSEA. V shed 6 bases, J shed 0 bases, and the junction held 5 bases outside the gene matches. The CDR3 spans 14 residues. Written as DNA, the CDR3 is TGCAGCGTGAACCGACAGGGGGTGAACACTGAAGCTTTCTTT. Amino acid sequence: CSVNRQGVNTEAFF.

This clonotype was seen once. This chain uses TRBV7-3 with TRBJ2-7; 7 bases line up with TRBD2. CDR1 and CDR2 from the germline V gene are SGHTA and FQGTGA. This CDR3 region has 15 residues. The V gene end was trimmed by 3 bases and the J gene end by 4 bases; junction bases not matched to a gene: 9. Here the CDR3 DNA reads TGTGCCAGCAGCTTGGGGGGGGACTCTTATTACGAGCAGTACTTC. This encodes CASSLGGDSYYEQYF. Using reference TRBV7-3 and TRBJ2-7 for the parts outside the CDR3, the full variable domain is GAGVSQTPSNKVTEKGKYVELRCDPISGHTALYWYRQSLGQGPEFLIYFQGTGAADDSGLPNDRFFAVRPEGSVSTLKIQRTERGDSAVYLCASSLGGDSYYEQYFGPGTRLTVT.

This clonotype was detected only a few times. The chain uses TRBV20-1 and TRBJ2-3, with 8 bases aligning to TRBD2. The germline V gene has CDR1 DFQATT and CDR2 SNEGSKA (reference sequence). The CDR3 loop spans 13 amino acids. The ends lost 5 bases at V and 1 base at J; junction bases unmatched: 2. The CDR3 sequence: CSARSGGTDTQYF. The DNA of the CDR3 is TGCAGTGCTCGTAGCGGGGGCACAGATACGCAGTATTTT.

The CDR3: CSATGTREQFF. CDR3 coding DNA: TGCAGTGCTACCGGGACTCGCGAGCAGTTCTTC. The genes are TRBV20-1 and TRBJ2-1, with a weak D call TRBD2 (6 bases). Trimming removed 4 bases from V and 10 bases from J, with 11 bases in between. CDR1 and CDR2 from the germline V gene are DFQATT and SNEGSKA (reference sequence). CDR3 size: 11 residues.

This clonotype appeared once. V and J are TRBV27 and TRBJ1-2; possible D gene TRBD1, 5 bases. CDR1 is MNHEY, CDR2 SMNVEV, per germline (reference sequence). V was trimmed by 5 bases and J by 8 bases, leaving 21 bases between them. The CDR3 totals 15 residues. CDR3 DNA sequence: TGTGCCAGCAGTGTGTGGGCAGCCGCTCCAGGGGGCTACACCTTC. Amino acid sequence: CASSVWAAAPGGYTF.

The V call is TRBV28, the J call TRBJ2-7, with TRBD1 matching 10 bases. CDR3 size: 16 residues. J gave up 0 bases and V 5 bases, and 7 bases lay outside the gene matches. Germline V gene sequence: CDR1 MDHEN, CDR2 SYDVKM. In DNA, the CDR3 is TGTGCCAGCAGTCCCCCGGGACAGGGGACCTCCTACGAGCAGTACTTC. Its protein product is CASSPPGQGTSYEQYF.

The rearrangement joins TRBV12-3 or TRBV12-4 to TRBJ2-3; no firm D call. The CDR3 sequence is 13 residues long. The V end lost 3 bases, the J end lost 5 bases, and 9 bases lay between the germline ends. DNA of the CDR3: TGTGCCAGCAGTTTCTCTTCCGGAGATACGCAGTATTTT. Amino acid sequence: CASSFSSGDTQYF.

This clonotype came up a few times. The chain links TRBV4-1 to TRBJ2-7; 7 bases map to TRBD1. V shed 0 bases, J shed 4 bases, and the junction held 9 bases outside the gene matches. The CDR3 totals 16 residues. Germline CDR1 is MGHRA and CDR2 is YSYEKL. CDR3 bases: TGCGCCAGCAGCCAAGATGCTAAGGGGGCCACTTACGAGCAGTACTTC. The encoded protein is CASSQDAKGATYEQYF.

The rearrangement joins TRBV28 to TRBJ2-2; D remains ambiguous. Germline V lookup: CDR1 MDHEN, CDR2 SYDVKM. V gave up 7 bases and J gave up 0 bases, with 12 bases separating them. The CDR3 has 15 residues. CDR3 nucleotide sequence: TGTGCCAGCAAGTCAGGCGTATCGAACACCGGGGAGCTGTTTTTT. The encoded protein is CASKSGVSNTGELFF.

The chain joins TRBV20-1 to TRBJ1-2; 11 positions match TRBD1. The J segment lost 10 bases and the V segment lost 5 bases, leaving 12 bases of the junction unmatched. Germline CDR1 reads DFQATT; CDR2 reads SNEGSKA (reference sequence). The CDR3 sequence is 14 residues long. CDR3 DNA: TGCAGTGCTTCGGACAGGGGGCGCTTGCTTGACTACACCTTC. It yields the protein CSASDRGRLLDYTF.

This clonotype appeared many times. The chain joins TRBV20-1 to TRBJ2-3; TRBD2 is a possible D gene (6 bases). The CDR3 is 13 amino acids. Germline CDR1 and CDR2: DFQATT and SNEGSKA (reference sequence). Trimming removed 1 base at V and 7 bases at J, with 12 bases between. The CDR3, as DNA: TGCAGTGCTAGAGCGGGAGCCGACTATACGCAGTATTTT. The encoded protein is CSARAGADYTQYF.